Below are 27 T cell receptor beta chains sequenced from a single sample in a study of T cell responses to AZD1222 COVID-19 vaccine. Assay: immunoSEQ multiplex PCR; the TCRdb copy retains only in-frame clones and omits some. Of fewer than 200,000 clones listed, around 87% are singletons. The sample here was peripheral blood, taken 28 days after the second AZD1222 dose. The source is an adult who received the AZD1222 COVID-19 vaccine.

This clone occurred a few times. The chain is built from TRBV7-2 and TRBJ1-3, with a tentative D call TRBD1 (5 bases). This CDR3 is 13 amino acids long. Trimming took 4 bases from V and 8 from J, leaving 12 bases between them. Germline V lookup: CDR1 SGHTA, CDR2 FQGNSA. The CDR3 DNA follows: TGTGCCAGCAGCTCCAACCGGGGGGACACCATATATTTT. Translated: CASSSNRGDTIYF.

The rearrangement joins TRBV3-1 (or the pseudogene TRBV3-2) to TRBJ1-2; D remains unclear. Deletions cut 1 base from V and 5 bases from J, with 14 bases between. This CDR3 is 15 amino acids long. Germline values: CDR1 LGHDT, CDR2 YNNKEL (reference sequence). CDR3 bases: TGTGCCAGCAGCCAAGCCAGAGACCCATCTTATGGCTACACCTTC. Translated, it gives CASSQARDPSYGYTF.

The chain couples TRBV6-5 to TRBJ1-2, with 10 bases matching TRBD1. Germline assignment: CDR1 MNHEY and CDR2 SVGAGI. V lost 9 bases, J lost 9 bases, and 13 bases stayed unmatched. The length of the CDR3 is 14 residues. The CDR3 DNA reads as TGTGCCAGTACACCGACAGGGGGCTTCGTCAGCTACACCTTC. Translation: CASTPTGGFVSYTF.

J is TRBJ1-3 and V is TRBV18; 11 bases match TRBD1. This CDR3 region has 18 residues. V was clipped by 3 bases and J by 4 bases; unmatched bases: 11. Germline lookup yields CDR1 KGHSH and CDR2 LQKENI. The CDR3 nucleotides read TGTGCCAGCTCACCCCGAATCCCGGACAGGGGGCTAGGAAACACCATATATTTT. It codes for CASSPRIPDRGLGNTIYF.

The J gene is TRBJ1-5, the V gene TRBV18, with D unclear. V gave up 3 bases and J gave up 8 bases, with 11 bases separating them. Germline V lookup: CDR1 KGHSH, CDR2 LQKENI. The CDR3 runs 13 residues. The CDR3 region has the DNA TGTGCCAGCTCACCTCTCCGGGGTGAGCCCCAGCATTTT. This translates into CASSPLRGEPQHF.

The V gene is TRBV9, the J gene TRBJ1-3; TRBD1 matches at 7 bases. This CDR3 spans 16 amino acids. After removal of 4 bases from V and 0 bases from J, the junction contained 7 bases not matched to a gene. Germline CDR1 and CDR2: SGDLS and YYNGEE. CDR3: CASSPGTALSGNTIYF. CDR3 in DNA: TGTGCCAGCAGCCCGGGGACAGCTCTCTCTGGAAACACCATATATTTT.

In its sample, this clone was seen once. The chain carries TRBV3-1 (or the pseudogene TRBV3-2) and TRBJ1-1; no reliable D call. The CDR3 has 12 amino acids. Germline assignment: CDR1 LGHDT and CDR2 YNNKEL (reference sequence). Trimming removed 0 bases at V and 6 bases at J, with 5 bases between. The CDR3 protein is CASSQEAAEAFF. CDR3 nucleotide sequence: TGTGCCAGCAGCCAAGAGGCAGCTGAAGCTTTCTTT.

V and J are TRBV27 and TRBJ2-2; the D is unclear. V was trimmed by 4 bases and J by 2 bases, leaving 20 bases between them. Germline V gene lookup returns CDR1 MNHEY and CDR2 SMNVEV (reference sequence). This CDR3 contains 18 residues. CDR3 nucleotide sequence: TGTGCCAGCAGTTCGACCGTCGGAACGAGGAAAAACACCGGGGAGCTGTTTTTT. Translated, it gives CASSSTVGTRKNTGELFF.

The gene calls are TRBV15 and TRBJ1-1; the D is unclear. Trimming pared 0 bases from V and 4 bases from J, leaving 18 bases between. Germline CDR1 is LNHNV and CDR2 is YYDKDF (reference sequence). This CDR3 spans 17 amino acids. DNA for the CDR3: TGTGCCACCAGCAGAGATCTAAAGGTGGGAGGCGGCACTGAAGCTTTCTTT. Translation gives CATSRDLKVGGGTEAFF.

The chain uses TRBV5-1 and TRBJ2-2; 10 bases are a match to TRBD2. Germline CDR1 reads SGHRS; CDR2 reads YFSETQ. Trimming at V came to 1 base and at J to 2 bases, leaving 11 bases not matched to a gene. The CDR3 length is 19 residues. This chain's CDR3 is CASSLMGTAGGPNTGELFF. The CDR3 bases are TGCGCCAGCAGCTTGATGGGCACAGCGGGGGGGCCTAACACCGGGGAGCTGTTTTTT.

The genes are TRBV6-1 and TRBJ1-1; no definite D call. Germline values: CDR1 MNHNS, CDR2 SASEGT. The CDR3 loop spans 14 amino acids. The V end was cut by 2 bases, the J end by 0 bases, with 7 bases between. Here the CDR3 DNA reads TGTGCCAGCAGTGAATATCACATGAACACTGAAGCTTTCTTT. The encoded protein is CASSEYHMNTEAFF.

J is TRBJ1-2 and V is TRBV6-6; the D gene is possibly TRBD1 (5 bases). There are 13 residues in the CDR3. The V end was cut by 2 bases, the J end by 5 bases, with 9 bases between. Germline CDR1 and CDR2: MNHNY and SVGAGI (reference sequence). In DNA, the CDR3 is TGTGCCAGCAGTTACGGGGGGGAGTATGGCTACACCTTC. Its translation: CASSYGGEYGYTF.

This clone was counted between two and nine times. The chain carries TRBV29-1 and TRBJ1-2, with 8 bases identical to TRBD1. The CDR3 has 14 amino acids. Germline CDR1 is SQVTM and CDR2 is ANQGSEA. V was pared by 5 bases and J by 4 bases, with 9 bases of the junction left unmatched. CDR3 sequence (DNA): TGCAGCGTTTTTGGACAGGGATTTTCCTATGGCTACACCTTC. Translated, it gives CSVFGQGFSYGYTF.

The count of this clone is one. The chain recombines TRBV5-4 with TRBJ1-5; D is uncertain. V was cut by 0 bases and J by 5 bases, with 6 bases left in between. Germline CDR1 is SGHNT and CDR2 is YYREEE (reference sequence). The CDR3 totals 13 residues. The CDR3 protein is CASSLDSHQPQHF. The CDR3 bases are TGTGCCAGCAGCTTGGACAGCCATCAGCCCCAGCATTTT.

The chain carries TRBV3-1 (or the pseudogene TRBV3-2) and TRBJ1-4; D not resolved. CDR3 size: 17 residues. V lost 1 base and J lost 2, with 14 bases in between. The V gene's germline CDR1 is LGHDT and CDR2 YNNKEL (reference sequence). CDR3 DNA: TGTGCCAGCAGCCAAGTAACGGGAGTAAGCACTAATGAAAAACTGTTTTTT. Translated, it gives CASSQVTGVSTNEKLFF.

The count of this clone is one. This sequence joins TRBV2 and TRBJ2-7; 12 bases match TRBD2. This CDR3 comprises 15 residues. Germline V gene data show CDR1 as SNHLY and CDR2 as FYNNEI. With 6 bases clipped from V and 4 bases from J, the junction kept 7 bases outside the gene matches. CDR3 coding DNA: TGTGCCAGCAGGTATTCGACTAGCGGGGGATACGAGCAGTACTTC. This translates into CASRYSTSGGYEQYF.

The chain uses TRBV29-1 and TRBJ1-1; 10 positions agree with TRBD1. The germline V gene has CDR1 SQVTM and CDR2 ANQGSEA. The CDR3 is 15 amino acids. Unmatched junction bases numbered 9, after V lost 8 bases and J lost 0 bases. The chain's CDR3 is CSIAPGQGMNTEAFF. The CDR3 DNA sequence: TGCAGCATTGCGCCGGGACAGGGGATGAACACTGAAGCTTTCTTT.

The genes are TRBV27 and TRBJ2-1, with D possibly being TRBD1 or TRBD2 (6 bases each). Trimming stripped 10 bases from V and 4 bases from J, with 14 bases between. CDR3 length: 13 amino acids. Germline V CDR1 and CDR2: MNHEY, SMNVEV (reference sequence). CDR3 protein: CATGGGGYNEQFF. DNA for the CDR3: TGTGCCACCGGCGGAGGGGGATACAATGAGCAGTTCTTC.

Regarding this clone: The junction and the germline gene differ at one end; a read error may be behind it. The chain is built from TRBV24-1 and TRBJ1-2; 8 nucleotides line up with TRBD1. The CDR3 runs to 12 residues. Germline CDR1 KGHDR, CDR2 SFDVKD. Here the CDR3 DNA reads TGTGCCACCAGTGATTCGACAGGGGCACCGTACTTC. This sequence encodes CATSDSTGAPYF.

The chain combines TRBV6-5 with TRBJ1-5, with a possible D match to TRBD1 (5 bases). Germline V gene lookup returns CDR1 MNHEY and CDR2 SVGAGI. This CDR3 spans 14 amino acids. Trimming left V 2 bases short and J 6 bases short, with 11 bases between. The CDR3 DNA reads TGTGCCAGCAGTTACAGTACGGGGGGTCAGCCCCAGCATTTT. Encoded protein: CASSYSTGGQPQHF.

This rearrangement joins TRBV5-4 to TRBJ2-7; 7 bases are a match to TRBD1. The CDR3 sequence is 15 residues long. With 4 bases clipped from V and 7 bases from J, the junction kept 14 bases outside the gene matches. CDR1 is SGHNT and CDR2 is YYREEE in the germline V gene (reference sequence). CDR3 DNA: TGTGCCAGCAGCCTACCCGGACAGGCTGTGGGTGAGCAGTACTTC. Residues: CASSLPGQAVGEQYF.

The chain joins TRBV30 to TRBJ1-6; D gene unclear. The CDR3 spans 15 residues. CDR1 and CDR2 from the germline V gene are GTSNPN and SVGIG (reference sequence). Deletions cut 0 bases from V and 3 bases from J, with 9 bases between. CDR3 region: CAWSVGGLYNSPLHF. The CDR3 DNA sequence: TGTGCCTGGAGTGTAGGTGGGCTCTATAATTCACCCCTCCACTTT.

The chain couples TRBV9 to TRBJ1-5, with D hard to call. CDR1 is SGDLS and CDR2 is YYNGEE in the germline V gene. V lost 0 bases and J lost 3, with 7 bases in between. The CDR3 runs 14 residues. This CDR3 reads CASSVGLNNQPQHF. The CDR3 DNA is TGTGCCAGCAGCGTAGGGCTGAACAATCAGCCCCAGCATTTT.

This rearrangement joins TRBV15 to TRBJ2-1; tentative D call: TRBD1 (6 bases). Germline assignment: CDR1 LNHNV and CDR2 YYDKDF (reference sequence). V lost 3 bases and J 15 bases, leaving 15 bases between the germline ends. This CDR3 is built from 12 residues. The CDR3 DNA reads TGTGCCACCAGCAGCCGCCAGGGACACAGGTTCTTC. Protein sequence: CATSSRQGHRFF.

The genes are TRBV5-1 and TRBJ1-2, with no clear D. V lost 0 bases and J 0 bases, leaving 6 bases between the germline ends. The V gene's germline CDR1 is SGHRS and CDR2 YFSETQ. The CDR3 has 14 amino acids. CDR3 in amino acids: CASSLGDSNYGYTF. CDR3 coding DNA: TGCGCCAGCAGCTTGGGAGACTCTAACTATGGCTACACCTTC.

The rearrangement joins TRBV5-8 to TRBJ1-2; no definite D call. Germline values: CDR1 SGHTS, CDR2 YDEGEE. Trimming took 2 bases from V and 8 from J, leaving 13 bases between them. The CDR3 extends over 13 amino acids. The CDR3 is CASSFRASGGYTF. For the CDR3, the DNA is TGTGCCAGCAGCTTCCGGGCTAGTGGGGGCTACACCTTC.

In DNA form, the CDR3 reads TGTGCCAGCAGCTTAGTGTTCGGGCGTACCGCGAACACCGGGGAGCTGTTTTTT. Translating it yields CASSLVFGRTANTGELFF. The chain carries TRBV7-2 and TRBJ2-2, with no clear D. Germline-derived CDR1 and CDR2 are SGHTA and FQGNSA. This CDR3 comprises 18 residues. Trimming removed 1 base from V and 0 bases from J, with 15 bases in between.